This T cell receptor beta chain was sequenced during a study of T cell changes during pregnancy in multiple sclerosis. Assay: immunoSEQ multiplex PCR; the TCRdb copy retains only in-frame clones and omits some. The table lists tens of thousands of clones, roughly 86% of them singletons. CDR3 length: 14 amino acids. With V trimmed by 4 bases and J by 7 bases, 5 bases remained unmatched. Germline V gene lookup returns CDR1 SGHDT and CDR2 YYEEEE. This clonotype originated in a female donor with multiple sclerosis, enrolled in a pregnancy study. The sample was peripheral blood, taken in the first trimester of pregnancy. The chain employs TRBV5-6 and TRBJ1-5; 10 bases agree with TRBD1. The CDR3 here is CASSKGQGRQPQHF. As DNA, the CDR3 is TGTGCCAGCAGCAAGGGACAGGGGCGACAGCCCCAGCATTTT.